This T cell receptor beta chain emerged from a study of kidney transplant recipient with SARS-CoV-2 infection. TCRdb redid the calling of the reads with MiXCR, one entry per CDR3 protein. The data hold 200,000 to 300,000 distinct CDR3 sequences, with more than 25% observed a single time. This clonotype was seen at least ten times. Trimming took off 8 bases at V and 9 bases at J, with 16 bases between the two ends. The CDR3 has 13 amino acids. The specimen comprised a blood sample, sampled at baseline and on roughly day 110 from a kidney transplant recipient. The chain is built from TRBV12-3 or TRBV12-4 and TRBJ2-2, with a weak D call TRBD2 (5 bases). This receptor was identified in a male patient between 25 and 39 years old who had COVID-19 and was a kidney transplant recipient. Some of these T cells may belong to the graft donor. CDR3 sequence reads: CASSPVEGRELFF. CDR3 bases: TGTGCCAGCTCACCGGTTGAGGGTAGGGAGCTGTTTTTT.